The entry below gives a single TCR beta chain sequence along with its context. Germline V CDR1 and CDR2: MNHEY, SVGEGT. V gave up 9 bases and J gave up 3 bases, with 20 bases separating them. This CDR3 spans 15 amino acids. Random hexamers primed reverse transcription of about 0.5 to 1 ug RNA. Amplification of TCR beta CDR3 by immunoSEQ multiplex PCR spanned 54 Vbeta and 13 Jbeta. MiXCR, run by TCRdb on the immunoSEQ multiplex PCR reads, gives a single entry per CDR3 protein. The sample lists approximately 220,000 distinct CDR3 sequences, 80% to 95% seen once, with about 0.12% in the top ten. The sample belongs to a study of CD8 T cells in Susac syndrome.

This TCR derives from a human donor with multiple sclerosis. Material for sequencing was CD8+ T cells from PBMCs. This chain uses TRBV6-2 or TRBV6-3 with TRBJ1-1, with D uncertain. This CDR3 reads CASKQDGIRDTEAFF. CDR3 sequence (DNA): TGTGCCAGTAAGCAAGACGGGATTCGGGACACTGAAGCTTTCTTT.